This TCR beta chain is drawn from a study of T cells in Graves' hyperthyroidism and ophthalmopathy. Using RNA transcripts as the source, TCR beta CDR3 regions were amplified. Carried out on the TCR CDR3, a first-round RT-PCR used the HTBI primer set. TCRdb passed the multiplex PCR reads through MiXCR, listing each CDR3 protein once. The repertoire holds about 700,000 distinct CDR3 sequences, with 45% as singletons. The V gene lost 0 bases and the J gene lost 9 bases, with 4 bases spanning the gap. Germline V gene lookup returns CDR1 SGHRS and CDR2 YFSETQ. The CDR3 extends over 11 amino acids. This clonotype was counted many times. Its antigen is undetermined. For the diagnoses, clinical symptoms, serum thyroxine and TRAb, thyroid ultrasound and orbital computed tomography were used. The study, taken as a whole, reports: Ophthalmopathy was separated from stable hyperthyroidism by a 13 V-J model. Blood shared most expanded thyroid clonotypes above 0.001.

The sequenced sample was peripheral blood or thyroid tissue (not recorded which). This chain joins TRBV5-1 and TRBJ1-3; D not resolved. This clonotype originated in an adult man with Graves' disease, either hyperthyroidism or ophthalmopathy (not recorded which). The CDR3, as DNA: TGCGCCAGCAGCTTGGATAGCACCATATATTTT. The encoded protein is CASSLDSTIYF.